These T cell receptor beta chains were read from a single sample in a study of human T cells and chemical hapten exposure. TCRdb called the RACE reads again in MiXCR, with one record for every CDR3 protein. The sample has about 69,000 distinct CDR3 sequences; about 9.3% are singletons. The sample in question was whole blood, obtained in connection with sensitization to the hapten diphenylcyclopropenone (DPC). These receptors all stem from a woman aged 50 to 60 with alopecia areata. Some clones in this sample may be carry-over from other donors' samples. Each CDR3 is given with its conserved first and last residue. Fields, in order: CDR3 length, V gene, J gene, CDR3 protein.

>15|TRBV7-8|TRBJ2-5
CASSPPQGEIETQYF
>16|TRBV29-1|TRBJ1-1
CSVEEASGRVNTEAFF
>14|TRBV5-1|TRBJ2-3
CASSFPGATDTQYF
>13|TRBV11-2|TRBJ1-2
CASSFAGGYGYTF
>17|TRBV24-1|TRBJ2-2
CATSDSRTGQITGELFF
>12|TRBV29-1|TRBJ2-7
CSVEGARAGQYF
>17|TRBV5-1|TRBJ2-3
CASSATSGRANADTQYF
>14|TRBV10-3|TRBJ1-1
CAISWTEMNTEAFF
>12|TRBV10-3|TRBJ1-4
CAISGDNEKLFF
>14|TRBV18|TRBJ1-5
CASSPEAASQPQHF
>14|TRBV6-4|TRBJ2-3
CASSGTSGTDTQYF
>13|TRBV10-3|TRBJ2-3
CATQRQDTDTQYF
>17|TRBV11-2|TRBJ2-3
CASSARQGQSSTDTQYF
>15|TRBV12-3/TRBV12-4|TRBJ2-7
CASSLGQTPIYEQYF
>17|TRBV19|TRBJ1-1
CASSIVGADYRNTEAFF
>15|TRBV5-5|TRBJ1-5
CASSRGFPSNQPQHF
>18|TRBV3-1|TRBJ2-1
CASSQDASGRGSYNEQFF
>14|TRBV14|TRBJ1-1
CASSPVRTNTEAFF
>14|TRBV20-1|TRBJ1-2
CSARHPTGNYGYTF
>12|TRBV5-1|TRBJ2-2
CASRPGTGELFF
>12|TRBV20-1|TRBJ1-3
CSLWGAGNTIYF
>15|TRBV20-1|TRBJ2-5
CSASPLMTRRETQYF
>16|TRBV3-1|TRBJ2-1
CASSQMPGLGYNEQFF
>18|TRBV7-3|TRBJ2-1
CASSLRLAELGSYNEQFF
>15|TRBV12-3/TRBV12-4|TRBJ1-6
CASSFRGRGDSPLHF
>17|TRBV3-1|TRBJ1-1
CASSQDAGSHLDTEAFF
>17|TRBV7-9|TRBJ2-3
CASSFSRLAETTDTQYF
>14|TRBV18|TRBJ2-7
CASSRDAVLYEQHF
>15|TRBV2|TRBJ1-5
CASSTGARGNQPQHF
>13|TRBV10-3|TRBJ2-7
CAISGGSLYEQYF
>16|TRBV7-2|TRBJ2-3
CASSLFSSGRGDTQYF
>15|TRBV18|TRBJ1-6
CASSPSTGEDSPLHF
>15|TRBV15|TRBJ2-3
CATSRDARGEDTQYF
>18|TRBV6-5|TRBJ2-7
CASSYDPWTSGSFYEQYF
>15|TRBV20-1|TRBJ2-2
CSARGTSGTTGELFF
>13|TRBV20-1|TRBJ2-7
CSARGTGTHEQYF
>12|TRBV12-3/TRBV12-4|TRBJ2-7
CASSFEGYEQYF
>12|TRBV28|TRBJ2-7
CASVGGVGEQYF
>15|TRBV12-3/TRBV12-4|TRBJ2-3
CASTPSQAGTDTQYF
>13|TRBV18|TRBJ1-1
CASSLGANTEAFF
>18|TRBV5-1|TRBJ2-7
CASSTYRTAGGYPYEQYF
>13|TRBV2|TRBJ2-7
CASRVTLTYEQYF
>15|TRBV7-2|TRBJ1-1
CASSLEDRAYTEAFF
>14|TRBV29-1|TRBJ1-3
CSVESDSSGNTIYF
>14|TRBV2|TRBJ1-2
CASSAIREPYGYTF
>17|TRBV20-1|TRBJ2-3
CSARERGGRSAPDTQYF
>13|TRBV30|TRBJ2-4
CAWDGQSGNIQYF